One sample yielded the 29 T cell receptor beta chains listed below, sequenced in a study of blood T cell repertoires in COVID-19. Assay: immunoSEQ multiplex PCR; the TCRdb copy retains only in-frame clones and omits some. The sample shows 200,000 to 250,000 clones, approximately 81% of them seen only once. Input material: PBMCs or T cells enriched from blood (not recorded which). These receptors were obtained from a woman between 45 and 60 years old with acute COVID-19.

This chain joins TRBV27 and TRBJ2-7, with TRBD1 matching 8 bases. CDR3 size: 15 residues. Per germline, CDR1 MNHEY and CDR2 SMNVEV (reference sequence). V trimming: 1 base; J trimming: 1 base; junction bases outside the gene matches: 3. The CDR3 nucleotides read TGTGCCAGCAGTTTATTCGGGGACAGGTCCTACGAGCAGTACTTC. Translation: CASSLFGDRSYEQYF.

This chain uses TRBV27 with TRBJ1-5; D unresolved. The CDR3 is made up of 15 amino acids. CDR1 is MNHEY and CDR2 is SMNVEV in the germline V gene (reference sequence). Trimming pared 3 bases from V and 1 base from J, leaving 10 bases between. CDR3 nucleotides: TGTGCCAGCAGTTTTGCAGGTAACAGCAATCAGCCCCAGCATTTT. It is translated as CASSFAGNSNQPQHF.

The CDR3 spells CASSFWFGTGYRSNQPQHF. The CDR3 nucleotides read TGTGCCAGCAGCTTTTGGTTCGGGACAGGGTACCGTAGCAATCAGCCCCAGCATTTT. The chain links TRBV5-6 to TRBJ1-5, with 9 bases matching TRBD1. The CDR3 runs 19 residues. The germline V gene has CDR1 SGHDT and CDR2 YYEEEE. After removal of 2 bases from V and 0 bases from J, the junction contained 12 bases not matched to a gene.

As regards this clone: Other DNA sequences in this sample translate to the same CDR3. V is TRBV7-2 and J is TRBJ2-3; D remains ambiguous. Germline V gives CDR1 SGHTA, CDR2 FQGNSA. There are 12 residues in the CDR3. With 2 bases removed from V and 4 bases from J, the gap between germline ends came to 4 bases. CDR3 in DNA: TGTGCCAGCAGCTTACTAGCAGATACGCAGTATTTT. As protein: CASSLLADTQYF.

CDR3 sequence reads: CASSSREQVLAGNTIYF. The CDR3 DNA reads as TGTGCCAGCAGCTCGCGAGAACAGGTGTTAGCTGGAAACACCATATATTTT. The genes are TRBV7-9 and TRBJ1-3, with D possibly TRBD1 on 5 matching bases. Per the germline V gene, CDR1 is SEHNR and CDR2 is FQNEAQ (reference sequence). The CDR3 covers 17 residues. The V gene lost 4 bases and the J gene lost 2 bases, with 18 bases spanning the gap.

The V call is TRBV28, the J call TRBJ2-7; the match to TRBD2 covers 9 bases. V gave up 5 bases and J gave up 3 bases; unmatched junction bases: 8. This CDR3 is 15 amino acids long. Germline CDR1 reads MDHEN; CDR2 reads SYDVKM. The CDR3 reads CASSPIAGVGYEQYF. The CDR3 DNA reads TGTGCCAGCAGTCCAATAGCGGGAGTGGGCTACGAGCAGTACTTC.

This clone showed up just a few times. The CDR3 loop is CASSGFGELFF. Here the CDR3 DNA reads TGTGCCAGCTCCGGGTTCGGGGAGCTGTTTTTT. The chain couples TRBV6-5 to TRBJ2-2; no reliable D call. Trimming removed 8 bases at V and 7 bases at J, with 8 bases between. The germline CDR1 and CDR2 sequences are MNHEY and SVGAGI. The CDR3 contains 11 residues.

The chain joins TRBV7-2 to TRBJ2-1; 8 bases match TRBD1. There are 14 residues in the CDR3. In germline, CDR1 is SGHTA, CDR2 FQGNSA. V lost 1 base, J lost 16 bases, and 12 bases stayed unmatched. The CDR3, as DNA: TGTGCCAGCAGCTTAGGGGGAGGAGGGACAGGTGCTTTCTTC. This translates into CASSLGGGGTGAFF.

The J gene is TRBJ2-7, the V gene TRBV19; TRBD1 matches 8 bases. Germline V gives CDR1 LNHDA, CDR2 SQIVND (reference sequence). The length of the CDR3 is 13 residues. V was pared by 5 bases and J by 1 base, with 1 base of the junction left unmatched. The DNA for the CDR3 is TGTGCCAGTAGTTACAGGGGGTCCTACGAGCAGTACTTC. Translating gives CASSYRGSYEQYF.

This clone has just a few counts. The genes are TRBV2 and TRBJ2-5; maybe TRBD2 (5 bases). Germline V lookup: CDR1 SNHLY, CDR2 FYNNEI. This CDR3 is built from 12 residues. V lost 7 bases and J lost 0, with 6 bases in between. CDR3 amino acids: CASNGDQETQYF. The DNA for the CDR3 is TGTGCCAGCAACGGGGACCAAGAGACCCAGTACTTC.

The gene calls are TRBV14 and TRBJ2-1; maybe TRBD2 (7 bases). The ends were cut back, 1 base at V and 7 bases at J, with 20 bases in the middle. In germline, CDR1 is SGHDN, CDR2 FVKESK. The CDR3 contains 17 residues. Here the CDR3 reads CASSQGLGGGSGNEQFF. The CDR3 nucleotides are TGTGCCAGCAGCCAAGGCCTGGGCGGGGGCTCGGGTAATGAGCAGTTCTTC.

The CDR3: CASSQEGTVNGYTF. CDR3 coding DNA: TGCGCCAGCAGCCAAGAGGGGACAGTTAATGGCTACACCTTC. The chain is built from TRBV4-1 and TRBJ1-2; TRBD1 matches at 7 bases. Germline V CDR1 and CDR2: MGHRA, YSYEKL. J was trimmed by 6 bases and V by 0 bases; bases with no gene match: 4. This CDR3 is built from 14 residues.

V usage is TRBV6-2 or TRBV6-3 and J usage is TRBJ2-1; tentatively, D is TRBD2 (6 bases). The V and J ends lost 2 bases and 6 bases respectively, with 14 bases between them. Germline CDR1 is MNHEY and CDR2 is SVGEGT. The CDR3 is made up of 15 amino acids. This CDR3 is CASSYRRGGSNEQFF. As DNA, the CDR3 is TGTGCCAGCAGTTACCGGCGGGGTGGGAGCAATGAGCAGTTCTTC.

V usage is TRBV5-4 and J usage is TRBJ1-2; TRBD1 agrees at 7 bases. With 4 bases clipped from V and 3 bases from J, the junction kept 9 bases outside the gene matches. This CDR3 has 15 residues. CDR1 is SGHNT, CDR2 YYREEE, per germline (reference sequence). CDR3 in amino acids: CASSTRQGYYYGYTF. CDR3 coding DNA: TGTGCCAGCAGCACTCGACAGGGATATTACTATGGCTACACCTTC.

The rearrangement links TRBV3-1 (or the pseudogene TRBV3-2) to TRBJ1-1; TRBD1 is a possible D gene (6 bases). Germline CDR1 is LGHDT and CDR2 is YNNKEL (reference sequence). V was clipped by 1 base and J by 4 bases, with 7 bases between them. The CDR3 is made up of 13 amino acids. The DNA for the CDR3 is TGTGCCAGCAGCCAAGCAGGGGTCACTGAAGCTTTCTTT. Translating gives CASSQAGVTEAFF.

The V and J genes are TRBV30 and TRBJ1-5; a weak D match, TRBD1 (6 bases). Germline V CDR1 and CDR2: GTSNPN, SVGIG (reference sequence). The V and J ends lost 1 base and 4 bases respectively, with 8 bases between them. This CDR3 is 13 amino acids long. The CDR3 nucleotides read TGTGCCTGGAGTGGAACAGGGAATCAGCCCCAGCATTTT. Translating gives CAWSGTGNQPQHF.

The chain combines TRBV7-9 with TRBJ2-1; TRBD1 is a possible D gene (6 bases). The CDR3 totals 15 residues. Between the trimmed V and J ends, which lost 6 bases and 2 bases, there was a span of 14 bases. Germline V gene lookup returns CDR1 SEHNR and CDR2 FQNEAQ (reference sequence). The DNA of the CDR3 is TGTGCCAGCAGTTCACAGGGAAACCCCTACAATGAGCAGTTCTTC. As protein: CASSSQGNPYNEQFF.

The genes are TRBV2 and TRBJ1-5, with D tentatively TRBD1 (6 bases). Looked up from germline, CDR1 is SNHLY and CDR2 is FYNNEI. Trimming removed 4 bases at V and 3 bases at J, with 13 bases between. The CDR3 has 15 amino acids. CDR3: CASSARPGDNQPQHF. CDR3 bases: TGTGCCAGCAGTGCCAGGCCAGGGGACAATCAGCCCCAGCATTTT.

V usage is TRBV18 and J usage is TRBJ1-3; tentative D call: TRBD1 (5 bases). V shed 4 bases and J shed 0 bases, with 10 bases lying between them. CDR1 and CDR2 from the germline V gene are KGHSH and LQKENI. The CDR3 contains 15 residues. The CDR3 bases are TGTGCCAGCTCACTAACAGGAGTCTCTGGAAACACCATATATTTT. Its protein product is CASSLTGVSGNTIYF.

The CDR3 protein is CATRAGSYNEQFF. The CDR3 bases are TGTGCCACCCGGGCGGGAAGCTACAATGAGCAGTTCTTC. The chain couples TRBV19 to TRBJ2-1, with D perhaps matching TRBD2 (6 bases). The CDR3 extends over 13 amino acids. V was trimmed by 10 bases and J by 3 bases, leaving 13 bases between them. The germline gives CDR1 LNHDA, CDR2 SQIVND (reference sequence). The variable domain in full, with the rest retrieved from reference TRBV19 and TRBJ2-1, is DGGITQSPKYLFRKEGQNVTLSCEQNLNHDAMYWYRQDPGQGLRLIYYSQIVNDFQKGDIAEGYSVSREKKESFPLTVTSAQKNPTAFYLCATRAGSYNEQFFGPGTRLTVL.

J is TRBJ2-3 and V is TRBV28; D uncertain. This CDR3 spans 14 amino acids. The V gene lost 4 bases and the J gene lost 1 base, with 9 bases spanning the gap. Germline values: CDR1 MDHEN, CDR2 SYDVKM. The CDR3 DNA sequence: TGTGCCAGCAGTTACCTCCAGGGCACAGATACGCAGTATTTT. Its protein product is CASSYLQGTDTQYF.

This chain links TRBV7-9 with TRBJ1-3; D is undetermined. The CDR3 contains 14 residues. V gave up 5 bases and J gave up 4 bases, with 12 bases separating them. The V gene's germline CDR1 is SEHNR and CDR2 FQNEAQ (reference sequence). In DNA, the CDR3 is TGTGCCAGCAGCCCGACGTCCGGGGGAAACACCATATATTTT. Its translation: CASSPTSGGNTIYF.

This rearrangement joins TRBV21-1 to TRBJ1-2; the D call in the table, TRBD1, was not verified against the DNA. TRBV21-1 is labeled a pseudogene. The CDR3 runs 15 residues. The CDR3 nucleotides are TGTGCCAGCAGCAAGGACACAGGCGACCCCTATGGCTACACCTTC. Protein product: CASSKDTGDPYGYTF.

This clone occurred once. The V gene is TRBV9, the J gene TRBJ1-2, with D unresolved. Trimming left V 0 bases short and J 0 bases short, with 12 bases between. Germline V gives CDR1 SGDLS, CDR2 YYNGEE. The CDR3 runs 16 residues. The CDR3: CASSVARGRTNYGYTF. The CDR3 nucleotides read TGTGCCAGCAGCGTAGCTCGCGGCAGAACTAACTATGGCTACACCTTC.

The rearrangement links TRBV4-3 to TRBJ2-3, with TRBD2 as a possible D gene (5 bases). This CDR3 spans 18 amino acids. V was pared by 2 bases and J by 4 bases, with 22 bases between. Germline CDR1 LGHNA, CDR2 YSLEER. Here the CDR3 reads CASSQSIAPGSPADTQYF. DNA of the CDR3: TGCGCCAGCAGCCAATCCATAGCACCGGGGAGTCCGGCAGATACGCAGTATTTT.

The V gene is TRBV9, the J gene TRBJ1-2; D is undetermined. With 4 bases removed from V and 0 bases from J, the gap between germline ends came to 13 bases. Germline V gene data show CDR1 as SGDLS and CDR2 as YYNGEE. The CDR3 contains 15 residues. CDR3 sequence: CASSPPRGSNYGYTF. CDR3 nucleotide sequence: TGTGCCAGCAGCCCCCCTCGGGGTTCTAACTATGGCTACACCTTC.

The genes are TRBV7-8 and TRBJ2-6; a possible D gene is TRBD2 (5 bases). The ends were cut back, 1 base at V and 0 bases at J, with 7 bases in the middle. The CDR3 has 16 residues. Per germline, CDR1 SGHVS and CDR2 FQNEAQ. The CDR3 DNA is TGTGCCAGCAGCTTAGTCGGGATCTCTGGGGCCAACGTCCTGACTTTC. Its translation: CASSLVGISGANVLTF.

V and J are TRBV14 and TRBJ1-4; the D is unclear. The ends were cut back, 0 bases at V and 2 bases at J, with 13 bases in the middle. The germline gives CDR1 SGHDN, CDR2 FVKESK. The CDR3 sequence is 17 residues long. The chain's CDR3 is CASSQEGLRPTNEKLFF. The CDR3 nucleotides read TGTGCCAGCAGCCAAGAGGGTCTGAGGCCGACTAATGAAAAACTGTTTTTT.

The chain couples TRBV6-2 or TRBV6-3 to TRBJ2-7; D is possibly TRBD2 (6 bases). This CDR3 is 15 amino acids long. Deletions cut 5 bases from V and 3 bases from J, with 17 bases between. In germline, CDR1 is MNHEY, CDR2 SVGEGT. This CDR3 is CASSTNMRLGYEQYF. The CDR3 bases are TGTGCCAGCAGTACTAATATGCGACTAGGCTACGAGCAGTACTTC.